The T cell receptor (beta chain) under discussion was sequenced for a study of shared clonotypes between healthy human individuals. With V trimmed by 10 bases and J by 8 bases, 16 bases remained unmatched. CDR3 length: 15 amino acids. The V gene's germline CDR1 is MNHNS and CDR2 SASEGT. The assay was immunoSEQ multiplex PCR, and TCRdb's table has in-frame clones only and misses some. The sample lists millions of clones; 85% to 95% were seen once. Sequenced: naive CD4+ T cells from PBMCs. Subset denoted: CD45RA+ positively selected. This receptor was identified in a man aged 18 to 30 in good health. Some clones in this sample may be carry-over from other donors' samples. The V gene is TRBV6-1, the J gene TRBJ2-3, with TRBD2 matching over 9 bases. CDR3 DNA sequence: TGTGCCACCGGGGCTAGCGGGACCAGAGGGGCTACGCAGTATTTT. Translation gives CATGASGTRGATQYF.